This T cell receptor (beta chain) was identified during a study of blood T cell repertoires in COVID-19. The data were produced by immunoSEQ multiplex PCR, yet TCRdb's version contains in-frame clones alone and is incomplete. The sample records about 280,000 clones, 75% to 90% being singletons. Germline V CDR1 and CDR2: MDHEN, SYDVKM. V shed 6 bases and J 2 bases; nucleotides not matched to a gene: 13. This CDR3 is built from 17 residues. This receptor was taken from a woman in her forties or fifties who had recovered from COVID-19. The sample was peripheral blood. The V and J genes are TRBV28 and TRBJ2-7; the match to TRBD2 covers 10 bases. CDR3: CASSAVRGLALTYEQYF. The CDR3 region has the DNA TGTGCCAGCAGCGCAGTAAGGGGACTAGCGCTAACCTACGAGCAGTACTTC.